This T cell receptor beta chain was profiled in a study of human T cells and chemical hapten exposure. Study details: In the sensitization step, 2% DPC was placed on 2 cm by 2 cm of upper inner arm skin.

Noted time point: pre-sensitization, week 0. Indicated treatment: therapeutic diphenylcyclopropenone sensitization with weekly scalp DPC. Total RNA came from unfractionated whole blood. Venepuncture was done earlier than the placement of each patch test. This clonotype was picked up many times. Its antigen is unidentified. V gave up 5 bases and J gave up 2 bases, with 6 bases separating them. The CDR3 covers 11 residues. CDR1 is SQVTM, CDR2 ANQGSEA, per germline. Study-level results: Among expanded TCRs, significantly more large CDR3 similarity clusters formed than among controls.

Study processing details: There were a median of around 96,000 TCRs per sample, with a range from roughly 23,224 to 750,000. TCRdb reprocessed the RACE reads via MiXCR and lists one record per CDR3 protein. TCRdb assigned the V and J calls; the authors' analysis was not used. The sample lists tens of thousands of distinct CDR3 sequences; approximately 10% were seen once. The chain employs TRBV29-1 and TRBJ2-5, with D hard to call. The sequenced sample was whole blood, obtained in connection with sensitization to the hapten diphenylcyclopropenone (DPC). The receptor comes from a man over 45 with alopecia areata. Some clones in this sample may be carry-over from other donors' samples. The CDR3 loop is CSVSQQETQYF. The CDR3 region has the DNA TGCAGCGTTAGCCAGCAAGAGACCCAGTACTTC.